The TCR beta chain under discussion was sequenced for a study of regulatory T cells in long-lasting Graves disease (dated by TCRdb to about 2021). As for the study more broadly: Newly diagnosed Graves' disease patients had taken antithyroid drugs for less than 3 months. The study took place in China and was registered as a clinical trial. This study used TCR sequencing and RNA sequencing of peripheral blood to compare persistent Graves' disease patients against newly diagnosed Graves' disease patients. A total of approximately 35 samples underwent TCR sequencing: around 13 from persistent and approximately 20 from newly diagnosed Graves' disease patients.

Library creation used multiplex PCR. The run used an Illumina HiSeq 4000. To build TCR beta libraries, CDR3 regions were amplified by Arm-PCR using iRepertoire HTBI primers. PCR products were gel purified before sequencing. The paper's processing steps were these. Gene usage analysis of CDR3 amino acid clonotypes used the roughly 60 TRBV and approximately 13 TRBJ segments found across samples. COPE and FqMerger were used to merge filtered high-quality paired reads into contigs. Contigs were aligned with BLAST to IMGT TRBV, TRBD and TRBJ reference genes, and CDR3 was defined per IMGT. Highly expanded clones were defined as clonotypes with a frequency above 0.1%. Repertoire diversity was measured by Shannon entropy, and V-J evenness by the Gini coefficient. Clonotypes shared by more than one individual were considered public. Using fastp at Q25 and MiXCR, TCRdb reprocessed the public reads and kept productive beta chains. CDR3 protein duplicates are merged, each entry listing the most common genes and DNA. The V and J calls shown here were made by TCRdb, not taken from the authors' results. In this sample the table shows around 480,000 distinct CDR3 sequences, about 16% of which occur a single time. The ten largest clonotypes hold just under 25% of the sample.

In the paper's terms, the time point label means: newly diagnosed GD, antithyroid drugs for less than 3 months. For both TCR sequencing and RNA sequencing, RNA was extracted from PBMCs in TRIzol. Graves' disease was diagnosed according to American Thyroid Association guidelines. Recruitment of patients was carried out at an endocrinology department in Xi'an, China. Each patient gave about 10 milliliters of peripheral blood, collected in an EDTA anticoagulant tube. Ficoll Paque Plus density gradient separation was used to isolate PBMCs, and no additional T cell sorting was done. An Agilent 2100 Bioanalyzer and agarose gel were used to check RNA quality, and a NanoDrop 2000 was used to measure RNA concentration. This clonotype was detected ten times or more. No antigen is known for it. It has no much larger one-base neighbor in the sample; base qualities were not kept. What the research found in general, with its limitations: Persistent Graves' disease patients showed lower TCR Shannon entropy and fewer highly expanded clones than newly diagnosed patients, suggesting clonal expansion. Because the primary lesion, thyroid tissue, could not be accessed, the study looked at peripheral blood alone. Sequencing and analysis were limited to the TCR beta chain. As a limitation, the authors acknowledged that the small sample size may reduce accuracy. Persistent patients shared more public clonotypes among themselves (under 3,000) than newly diagnosed patients did (approximately 900).

These records were also assigned to another study, of T cells in Graves' hyperthyroidism and ophthalmopathy. From the second report: A patient counted as having stable Graves' hyperthyroidism if no progression to ophthalmopathy occurred over 18 months of follow-up. Hyperthyroidism patients were newly diagnosed, with disease duration under 2 months, and aged 18 to 65 years. The study excluded patients with uncontrolled infections, other autoimmune diseases, pregnancy or lactation. Diagnoses relied on clinical symptoms, serum thyroxine and TRAb, thyroid ultrasound and orbital computed tomography. A first-round RT-PCR of the TCR CDR3 used the HTBI primer set with the Qiagen OneStep RT-PCR kit. Blood samples also contained most of the expanded thyroid clonotypes (frequency above 0.001), which suggests that blood repertoires may reflect thyroid immune responses. In cross-validation, a model built on a 13 V-J signature told ophthalmopathy apart from stable hyperthyroidism with 87.88% sensitivity and around 84% specificity, and in testing the same model reached 80%/75%. In validation, the model predicted progression to ophthalmopathy a median of 6.5 months before onset, with about 71% sensitivity and almost 75% specificity. A discovery cohort of approximately 97 patients, 43 with Graves' ophthalmopathy and approximately 55 with stable Graves' hyperthyroidism, was used to find distinguishing TCR V-J signatures. An independent validation cohort of under 20 hyperthyroidism patients and 15 or so patients who later progressed to ophthalmopathy tested prospective prediction of ophthalmopathy. The roughly 90 discovery patients were divided at random into training and test sets in a 7:3 ratio. The study also compared thyroid tissue and blood T-cell repertoires from about six Graves' hyperthyroidism patients. After blood sampling, hyperthyroidism patients were treated with methimazole at a starting dose of 30 mg daily, and ophthalmopathy patients were treated with high-dose intravenous methylprednisolone. The libraries were constructed in a second round of multiplex PCR and then size-selected and purified. Libraries were sequenced paired-end with 100 bp reads on an Illumina HiSeq2000. Raw data were processed with SOAPnuke, discarding reads with adapters, uncalled bases, mean Phred below 15, or no exact constant-primer or identifier match. COPE v1.2.5 was used to merge the high-quality paired reads, and each unique nucleotide sequence was defined as a clonotype. MiTCR v1.1 was used to align clonotypes to the IMGT TRBV, TRBD and TRBJ reference segments. The analysis included only V-J combinations with a frequency above 0.0001, which together covered about 99% of the repertoires. The TCS score was defined as the ratio of F50 (clonal expansion) to E x V (chaos), calculated using BLOSUM62-based TCRdist between CDR3 peptides within each V-J. Welch's t-statistics and random forest reduced roughly 530 V-J features to around 14, which were used in a naive Bayes classifier (R e1071). No statistical method was used to fix the sample size in advance, and group allocation was not hidden from the investigators. TCR Vbeta CDR3 sequencing of 120 to 150 peripheral blood samples (43 ophthalmopathy, some 75 hyperthyroidism and roughly 17 progressor patients) is reported in the paper.

Sequencing used peripheral blood mononuclear cells (PBMCs), obtained at new diagnosis, from a patient treated with antithyroid drugs. The receptor's source is a middle-aged woman with Graves disease. Donor details come from another sample of the same person, matched by shared clones.

The CDR3 is CATWGATFSSEQYF. In nucleotides, the sequence is TGTGCCACTTGGGGGGCGACCTTTTCGAGCGAGCAGTACTTC. The chain couples TRBV6-1 to TRBJ2-7; the D gene is perhaps TRBD1 or TRBD2, each of them matching over 6 bases. The CDR3 covers 14 residues, taking in both the cysteine and the phenylalanine. Only CDR3 DNA is held: 42 bases, read in frame from base 1. V is cut by 10 bases and J by 6 bases, and the space between the germline ends is 22 bases. The germline V gene encodes CDR1 MNHNS and CDR2 SASEGT.